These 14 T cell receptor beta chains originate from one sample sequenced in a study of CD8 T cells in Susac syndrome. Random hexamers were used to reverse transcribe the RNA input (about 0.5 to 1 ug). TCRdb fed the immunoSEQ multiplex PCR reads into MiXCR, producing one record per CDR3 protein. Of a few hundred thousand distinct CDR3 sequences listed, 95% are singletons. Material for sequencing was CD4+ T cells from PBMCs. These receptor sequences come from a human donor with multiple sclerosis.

CDR3 bases: TGCGCCAGCAGTCAAACCGGCCCCGGGAGCCGGGCCCATGAGCAGTTCTTC. Its protein product is CASSQTGPGSRAHEQFF. The chain is built from TRBV23-1 and TRBJ2-1; maybe TRBD2 (6 bases). TRBV23-1 is identified as an open reading frame with a role that is uncertain. Trimming pared 2 bases from V and 8 bases from J, leaving 22 bases between. The CDR3 consists of 17 residues.

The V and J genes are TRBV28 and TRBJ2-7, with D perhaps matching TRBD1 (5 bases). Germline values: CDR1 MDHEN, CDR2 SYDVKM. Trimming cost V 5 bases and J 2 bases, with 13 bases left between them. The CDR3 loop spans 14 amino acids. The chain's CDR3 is CASSPPHRTYEQYF. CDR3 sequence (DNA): TGTGCCAGCAGTCCGCCCCACAGGACCTACGAGCAGTACTTC.

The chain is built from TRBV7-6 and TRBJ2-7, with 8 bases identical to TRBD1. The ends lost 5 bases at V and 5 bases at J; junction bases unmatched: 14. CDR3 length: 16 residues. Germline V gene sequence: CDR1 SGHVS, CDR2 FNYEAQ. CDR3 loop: CASSLATQGAGHEQYF. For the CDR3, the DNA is TGTGCCAGCAGCCTGGCTACCCAGGGGGCCGGTCACGAGCAGTACTTC.

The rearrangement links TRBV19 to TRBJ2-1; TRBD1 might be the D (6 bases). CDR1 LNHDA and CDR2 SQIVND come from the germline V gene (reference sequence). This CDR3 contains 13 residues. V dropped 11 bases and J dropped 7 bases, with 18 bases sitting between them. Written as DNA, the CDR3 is TGTGCCGGGGGCCCGGGTAATTGGAATGAGCAGTTCTTC. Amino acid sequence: CAGGPGNWNEQFF.

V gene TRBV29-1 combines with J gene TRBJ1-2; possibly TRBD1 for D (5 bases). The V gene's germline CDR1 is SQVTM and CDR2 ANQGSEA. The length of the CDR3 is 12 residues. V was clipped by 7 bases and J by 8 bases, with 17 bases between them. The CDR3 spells CSANDRVGGYTF. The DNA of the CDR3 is TGCAGCGCCAACGACAGAGTCGGAGGCTACACCTTC.

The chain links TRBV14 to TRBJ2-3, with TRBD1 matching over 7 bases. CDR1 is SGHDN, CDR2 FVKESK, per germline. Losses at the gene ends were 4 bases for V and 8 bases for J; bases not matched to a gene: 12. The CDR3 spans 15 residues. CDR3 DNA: TGTGCCAGCAGCCCGGGTTTACTCAGGGGGTCTACGCAGTATTTT. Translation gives CASSPGLLRGSTQYF.

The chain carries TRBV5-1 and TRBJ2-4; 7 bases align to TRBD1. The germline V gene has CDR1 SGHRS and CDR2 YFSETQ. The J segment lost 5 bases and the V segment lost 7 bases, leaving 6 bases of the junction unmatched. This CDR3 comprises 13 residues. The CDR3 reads CASGRTGENIQYF. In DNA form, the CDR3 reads TGCGCCAGCGGGAGAACAGGGGAAAACATTCAGTACTTC.

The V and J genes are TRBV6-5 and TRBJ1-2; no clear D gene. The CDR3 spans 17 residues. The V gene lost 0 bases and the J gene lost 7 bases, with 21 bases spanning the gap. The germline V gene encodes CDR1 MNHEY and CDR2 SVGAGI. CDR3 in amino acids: CASSYSIYGETVRGYTF. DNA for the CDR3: TGTGCCAGCAGTTACTCGATTTACGGGGAGACGGTTCGTGGCTACACCTTC.

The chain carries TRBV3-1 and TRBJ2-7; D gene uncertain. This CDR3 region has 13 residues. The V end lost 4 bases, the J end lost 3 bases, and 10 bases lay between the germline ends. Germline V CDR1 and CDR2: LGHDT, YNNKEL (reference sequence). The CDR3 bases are TGTGCCAGCAGCCTACGAGCAAACTACGAGCAGTACTTC. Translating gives CASSLRANYEQYF.

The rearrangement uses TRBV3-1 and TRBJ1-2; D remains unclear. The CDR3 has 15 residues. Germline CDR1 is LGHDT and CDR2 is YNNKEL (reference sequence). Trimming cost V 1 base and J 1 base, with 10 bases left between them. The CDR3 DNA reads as TGTGCCAGCAGCCAAGGAAGTTTACTTAACTATGGCTACACCTTC. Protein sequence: CASSQGSLLNYGYTF. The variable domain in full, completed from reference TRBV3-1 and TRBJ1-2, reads DTAVSQTPKYLVTQMGNDKSIKCEQNLGHDTMYWYKQDSKKFLKIMFSYNNKELIINETVPNRFSPKSPDKAHLNLHINSLELGDSAVYFCASSQGSLLNYGYTFGSGTRLTVV.

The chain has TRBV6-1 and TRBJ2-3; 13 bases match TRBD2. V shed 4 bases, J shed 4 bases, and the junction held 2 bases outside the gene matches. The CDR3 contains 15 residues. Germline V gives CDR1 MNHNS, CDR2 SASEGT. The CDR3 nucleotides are TGTGCCAGCAGTGTTACTAGCGGGGGGGCAGATACGCAGTATTTT. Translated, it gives CASSVTSGGADTQYF.

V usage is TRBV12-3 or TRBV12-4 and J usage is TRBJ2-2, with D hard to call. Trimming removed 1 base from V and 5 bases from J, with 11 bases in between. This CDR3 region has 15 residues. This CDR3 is CASSLDGPRTGELFF. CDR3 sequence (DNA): TGTGCCAGCAGTTTAGACGGACCCCGGACCGGGGAGCTGTTTTTT.

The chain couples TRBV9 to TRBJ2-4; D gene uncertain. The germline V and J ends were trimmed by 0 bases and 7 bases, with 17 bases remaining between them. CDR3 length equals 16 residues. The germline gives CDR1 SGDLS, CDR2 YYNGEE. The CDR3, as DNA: TGTGCCAGCAGCGTAGGAGGTACGGGCTATCTCAACATTCAGTACTTC. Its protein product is CASSVGGTGYLNIQYF.

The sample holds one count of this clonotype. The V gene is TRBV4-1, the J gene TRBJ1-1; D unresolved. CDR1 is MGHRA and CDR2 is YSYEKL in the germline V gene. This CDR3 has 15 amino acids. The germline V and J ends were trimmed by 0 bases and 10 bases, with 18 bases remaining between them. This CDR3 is CASSQDPSFLIGAFF. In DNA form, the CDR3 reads TGCGCCAGCAGCCAAGACCCTTCGTTCCTAATCGGAGCTTTCTTT.